The source of this T cell receptor (beta chain) is a study of blood T cell repertoires in COVID-19. On the study more broadly: PBMCs, B-cell-depleted T cells, or T cells provided the cDNA or gDNA that made up the material.

Per the germline V gene, CDR1 is KGHSH and CDR2 is LQKENI. Trimming cost V 6 bases and J 10 bases, with 15 bases left between them. This CDR3 spans 12 amino acids. In the study's own analysis: How many nucleated cells were present was estimated from reference gene primer amplification. Using immunoSEQ multiplex PCR, the repertoire was profiled, and TCRdb retains in-frame clones only, with some absent. Clonal size and the V and J genes are those of that table, whereas D and trimming came from the DNA. Seen here are about 53,000 clones, around 86% observed once, and the top ten hold less than 3%. The sequence derives from a man older than 75 with acute or convalescent COVID-19. The genes are TRBV18 and TRBJ1-1; D is unclear. Sequencing was done on a sample of peripheral blood. The CDR3 region is CASSPAGSGAFF. As DNA, the CDR3 is TGTGCCAGCTCGCCAGCGGGTTCAGGAGCTTTCTTT.